The source of this T cell receptor (beta chain) is a study of T cells in Graves' hyperthyroidism and ophthalmopathy. This clonotype was counted many times. Its specificity is unknown. Researchers barred patients who had uncontrolled infection, other autoimmune disease, pregnancy or lactation. V was cut by 3 bases and J by 1 base, with 18 bases left in between. CDR3 size: 17 residues. In germline, CDR1 is MNHEY, CDR2 SMNVEV (reference sequence). The source material, RNA transcripts, was used to amplify TCR beta CDR3 regions. When the TCR CDR3 underwent first-round RT-PCR, the HTBI primer set was used. TCRdb fed the multiplex PCR reads into MiXCR, producing one record per CDR3 protein. The data show roughly 250,000 distinct CDR3 sequences, approximately 20% seen once. Study-level results: In validation, the model predicted ophthalmopathy. These predictions came a median 6.5 months before onset.

This chain connects TRBV27 to TRBJ1-1; tentative D call: TRBD1 (5 bases). What was sequenced was blood. The clonotype originates from a man aged 25-40 years with Graves' ophthalmopathy. CDR3 sequence: CASSFLGTLGRNTEAFF. CDR3 sequence (DNA): TGTGCCAGCAGTTTCTTAGGGACCCTCGGGAGGAACACTGAAGCTTTCTTT.